A single sample is the source of the 8 T cell receptor beta chains below, sequenced in a study of T cell changes during pregnancy in multiple sclerosis. Libraries were prepared by immunoSEQ multiplex PCR; TCRdb keeps only in-frame clonotypes and omits some of them. The sample holds tens of thousands of clones, approximately 90% seen once. The sample here was CD4+ T cells from peripheral blood mononuclear cells, taken before pregnancy. The receptors originated from a female donor with multiple sclerosis, enrolled in a pregnancy study.

The V call is TRBV6-1, the J call TRBJ1-2; D is perhaps TRBD1 (5 bases). Deletions cut 6 bases from V and 0 bases from J, with 11 bases between. The CDR3 extends over 14 amino acids. Germline values: CDR1 MNHNS, CDR2 SASEGT. CDR3 in amino acids: CASSPGQANYGYTF. In nucleotides, the CDR3 is TGTGCCAGCAGCCCAGGACAAGCTAACTATGGCTACACCTTC.

This sequence joins TRBV27 and TRBJ2-3; D remains ambiguous. The germline V gene encodes CDR1 MNHEY and CDR2 SMNVEV (reference sequence). Trimming shortened V by 4 bases and J by 2 bases, and 10 bases separated the two germline ends. This CDR3 contains 14 residues. CDR3 DNA sequence: TGTGCCAGCAGTTACTCCAGACTCACAGATACGCAGTATTTT. Translation gives CASSYSRLTDTQYF.

This clone was picked up a small number of times. Here the CDR3 DNA reads TGTGCCAGCAGCTTAGATTGGCGGGACACCGGGGAGCTGTTTTTT. Its protein product is CASSLDWRDTGELFF. This chain joins TRBV7-8 and TRBJ2-2; D is perhaps TRBD2 (5 bases). CDR3 length: 15 amino acids. The germline CDR1 and CDR2 sequences are SGHVS and FQNEAQ. Trimming cost V 1 base and J 3 bases, with 9 bases left between them.

This clone has only one observation. This chain uses TRBV7-3 with TRBJ2-1; 7 nucleotides match TRBD1. This CDR3 has 15 residues. The germline V gene has CDR1 SGHTA and CDR2 FQGTGA. Trimming removed 5 bases from V and 2 bases from J; junction bases left unmatched: 6. The CDR3 DNA reads TGTGCCAGCAGCCTGCGACAGGGAACCTACAATGAGCAGTTCTTC. Its protein product is CASSLRQGTYNEQFF.

V is TRBV6-1 and J is TRBJ2-5, with TRBD2 matching over 8 bases. The CDR3 runs 14 residues. CDR1 and CDR2 from the germline V gene are MNHNS and SASEGT. The V gene end was trimmed by 7 bases and the J gene end by 3 bases; junction bases not matched to a gene: 7. The CDR3 sequence is CASNKISGEETQYF. CDR3 DNA: TGTGCCAGCAATAAGATTAGCGGGGAAGAGACCCAGTACTTC.

V usage is TRBV11-2 and J usage is TRBJ1-2, with 10 bases lining up with TRBD1. V lost 4 bases to trimming and J lost 5 bases; unmatched junction nucleotides: 1. Per the germline V gene, CDR1 is SGHAT and CDR2 is FQNNGV. The CDR3 contains 13 residues. CDR3 amino acids: CASSSGQGYGYTF. The CDR3 bases are TGTGCCAGCAGCTCGGGACAGGGGTATGGCTACACCTTC.

CDR3 nucleotide sequence: TGTGCCAGCAGCCCCAGGACAGGGGGGTCCTACGAGCAGTACTTC. Its translation: CASSPRTGGSYEQYF. The chain employs TRBV5-5 and TRBJ2-7; 10 nucleotides line up with TRBD1. Looked up from germline, CDR1 is SGHKS and CDR2 is YYEKEE (reference sequence). CDR3 size: 15 residues. J was trimmed by 1 base and V by 4 bases; bases with no gene match: 5.

The chain recombines TRBV5-6 with TRBJ1-1; 8 bases align to TRBD1. The V gene end was trimmed by 3 bases and the J gene end by 1 base; junction bases not matched to a gene: 2. CDR1 is SGHDT, CDR2 YYEEEE, per germline. The length of the CDR3 is 14 residues. As DNA, the CDR3 is TGTGCCAGCAGCTGGGACAGGACGAACACTGAAGCTTTCTTT. Amino acid sequence: CASSWDRTNTEAFF.